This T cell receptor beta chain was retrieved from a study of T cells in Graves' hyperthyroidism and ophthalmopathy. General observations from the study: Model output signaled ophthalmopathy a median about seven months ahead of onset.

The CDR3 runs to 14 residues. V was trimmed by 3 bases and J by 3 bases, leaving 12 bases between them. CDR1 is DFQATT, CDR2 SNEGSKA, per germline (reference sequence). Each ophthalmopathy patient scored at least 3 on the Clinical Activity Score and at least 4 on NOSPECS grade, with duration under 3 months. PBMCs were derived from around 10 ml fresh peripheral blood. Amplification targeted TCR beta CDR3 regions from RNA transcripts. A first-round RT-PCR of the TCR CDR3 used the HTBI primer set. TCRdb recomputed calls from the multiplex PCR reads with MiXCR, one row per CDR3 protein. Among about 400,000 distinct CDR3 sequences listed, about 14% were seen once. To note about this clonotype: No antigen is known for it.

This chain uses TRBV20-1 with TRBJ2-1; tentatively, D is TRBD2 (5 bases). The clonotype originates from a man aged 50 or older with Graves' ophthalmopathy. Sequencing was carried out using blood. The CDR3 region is CSASRDSLYNEQFF. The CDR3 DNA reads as TGCAGTGCTAGTCGGGATTCGCTCTACAATGAGCAGTTCTTC.